This entry is about one T cell receptor (beta chain). The antigen is undetermined. The tumor samples were collected prior to definitive surgery or chemotherapy. This CDR3 spans 15 amino acids. The germline V gene has CDR1 SGHAT and CDR2 FQNNGV. V was shortened by 1 base and J by 0 bases, with 10 bases between the two germline ends. The source of the sample is a study of high-grade serous ovarian cancer treatment subgroups. Study details: Each sample yielded on average roughly 7,000 unique TCR beta rearrangements from over 12,000 reads.

Study-wide findings and caveats: The analyses considered CDR3 and ignored CDR1 and CDR2. Same-patient tumor repertoires overlapped at roughly 0.095 to 0.8; different patients barely overlapped.

The repertoire was sequenced with immunoSEQ multiplex PCR; TCRdb's copy has only in-frame clones and lacks some. The repertoire holds thousands of clones, around 79% seen once, with more than 6% in the top ten. Sequenced input: tumor tissue. The gene calls are TRBV11-2 and TRBJ2-7; weak D call: TRBD2 (6 bases). The receptor's source is a human donor with high-grade serous ovarian cancer. The CDR3 DNA reads as TGTGCCAGCAGCTTAGTGGGGGGACCCTCCTACGAGCAGTACTTC. It translates to CASSLVGGPSYEQYF.